These 16 T cell receptor beta chains were all obtained from the same sample, sequenced in a study of shared clonotypes between healthy human individuals (dated by TCRdb to the early 2020s). Libraries came from the immunoSEQ multiplex PCR assay. The table comes from immuneACCESS by way of TCRdb, which keeps in-frame sequences with V and J called. Part of the clones is missing from these tables; in studies checked, under half for an unresolved V gene and the rest for unknown reasons. For this sample there are roughly 2,500,000 clones; approximately 93% appear just once. The ten largest clones capture 0.36% of the sample. The specimen was naive CD4+ T cells from PBMCs. This specimen's cell subset or site label, per the study, means: CD45RA+ positively selected. Source of these receptors: a young man in good health. Some clones in this sample may be carry-over from other donors' samples.

This sequence joins TRBV28 and TRBJ2-7; D perhaps matches TRBD2 (6 bases). V shed 7 bases and J shed 3 bases, with 19 bases lying between them. Germline lookup yields CDR1 MDHEN and CDR2 SYDVKM. This CDR3 contains 15 residues. CDR3 sequence reads: CASTSVSAGSYEQYF. The CDR3, as DNA: TGTGCCAGCACCTCCGTGTCGGCGGGGAGCTACGAGCAGTACTTC.

The chain combines TRBV5-1 with TRBJ2-3; 9 bases are shared with TRBD2. The J segment lost 4 bases and the V segment lost 3 bases, leaving 12 bases of the junction unmatched. The CDR3 consists of 17 residues. Germline V gene lookup returns CDR1 SGHRS and CDR2 YFSETQ. The chain's CDR3 is CASSWVTSGRAPDTQYF. The CDR3 bases are TGCGCCAGCAGCTGGGTGACTAGCGGACGAGCCCCAGATACGCAGTATTTT.

The chain has TRBV7-2 and TRBJ2-3, with D unclear. Germline-derived CDR1 and CDR2 are SGHTA and FQGNSA. The V end lost 1 base, the J end lost 10 bases, and 15 bases lay between the germline ends. The length of the CDR3 is 14 residues. CDR3 DNA: TGTGCCAGCAGCTTAGACCTTACTAAAGGCCCGCAGTATTTT. Encoded protein: CASSLDLTKGPQYF.

V and J are TRBV7-9 and TRBJ1-3; TRBD1 agrees at 7 bases. Looked up from germline, CDR1 is SEHNR and CDR2 is FQNEAQ (reference sequence). The ends lost 2 bases at V and 2 bases at J; junction bases unmatched: 3. The CDR3 has 15 amino acids. The CDR3 DNA reads as TGTGCCAGCAGCTTAACAGGGGTTGCTGGAAACACCATATATTTT. Translating gives CASSLTGVAGNTIYF.

The genes are TRBV6-6 and TRBJ2-3; 8 bases match TRBD2. This CDR3 has 14 amino acids. Per the germline V gene, CDR1 is MNHNY and CDR2 is SVGAGI (reference sequence). J gave up 2 bases and V 5 bases, and 3 bases lay outside the gene matches. CDR3 amino acids: CASSRGGITDTQYF. For the CDR3, the DNA is TGTGCCAGCAGTCGGGGGGGGATCACAGATACGCAGTATTTT.

V is TRBV7-3 and J is TRBJ2-3, with D maybe TRBD1 (7 bases). In germline, CDR1 is SGHTA, CDR2 FQGTGA. The CDR3 consists of 15 residues. Trimming cost V 5 bases and J 5 bases, with 17 bases left between them. This chain's CDR3 is CASSPQTGRGDTQYF. CDR3 DNA: TGTGCCAGCAGCCCGCAGACAGGGCGGGGAGATACGCAGTATTTT.

The rearrangement links TRBV23-1 to TRBJ1-5, with D maybe TRBD1 (6 bases). TRBV23-1 is an ORF; its function is uncertain. The CDR3 is 15 amino acids. Trimming took off 8 bases at V and 1 base at J, with 15 bases between the two ends. The CDR3 DNA reads as TGCGCCAGCGGTCTGGGGGCTGAAAGCAATCAGCCCCAGCATTTT. This encodes CASGLGAESNQPQHF.

The V call is TRBV18, the J call TRBJ2-6; 8 bases fit TRBD1. Germline trimming cut 3 bases from V and 2 bases from J; bases unmatched to any gene: 9. The CDR3 is made up of 18 amino acids. Germline-derived CDR1 and CDR2 are KGHSH and LQKENI. CDR3 region: CASSPFRQGPAGANVLTF. In DNA form, the CDR3 reads TGTGCCAGCTCACCCTTCCGACAGGGGCCCGCTGGGGCCAACGTCCTGACTTTC.

V is TRBV6-1 and J is TRBJ2-7; D is undetermined. Trimming stripped 6 bases from V and 5 bases from J, with 17 bases between. The CDR3 is made up of 14 amino acids. Germline CDR1 MNHNS, CDR2 SASEGT. Here the CDR3 DNA reads TGTGCCAGCAGGGAAAGCTCGATCCGAAACGAGCAGTACTTC. It translates to CASRESSIRNEQYF.

The chain links TRBV27 to TRBJ2-7; 9 positions match TRBD2. The V gene end was trimmed by 5 bases and the J gene end by 7 bases; junction bases not matched to a gene: 15. Germline CDR1 reads MNHEY; CDR2 reads SMNVEV (reference sequence). The CDR3 is made up of 16 amino acids. The CDR3 DNA sequence: TGTGCCAGCAGTCAGCTTAGCGGGAGAGGAGTTCTAGAGCAGTACTTC. Protein: CASSQLSGRGVLEQYF.

The V call is TRBV5-1, the J call TRBJ1-1; D remains ambiguous. Germline V gene lookup returns CDR1 SGHRS and CDR2 YFSETQ. The CDR3 extends over 17 amino acids. V was trimmed by 0 bases and J by 1 base, leaving 16 bases between them. The CDR3 DNA sequence: TGCGCCAGCAGCTTGGTCCTGGAGGCAAACACGAACACTGAAGCTTTCTTT. It is translated as CASSLVLEANTNTEAFF.

Comment on this clone: The junction does not match germline at one end; this may be a read error. The gene calls are TRBV19 and TRBJ1-2, with D perhaps TRBD1 (5 bases). The CDR3 spans 11 residues. Germline V lookup: CDR1 LNHDA, CDR2 SQIVND (reference sequence). The CDR3 coding sequence is TGTGCCAGTAGTATTGGAGGGGTACCTGCCTTC. Translating it yields CASSIGGVPAF.

This clone has just one count. The gene calls are TRBV28 and TRBJ1-3; the D gene is possibly TRBD1 (6 bases). The CDR3 has 14 residues. Germline CDR1 MDHEN, CDR2 SYDVKM. Trimming removed 3 bases from V and 2 bases from J, with 8 bases in between. For the CDR3, the DNA is TGTGCCAGCAGTTTCGGGGGGCCTGGAAACACCATATATTTT. Translating it yields CASSFGGPGNTIYF.

The chain is built from TRBV28 and TRBJ2-7; tentative D call: TRBD1 (6 bases). The CDR3 covers 14 residues. Germline CDR1 MDHEN, CDR2 SYDVKM. Trimming shortened V by 5 bases and J by 4 bases, and 15 bases separated the two germline ends. The CDR3, as DNA: TGTGCCAGCAGTCCCCTGGGACATTTTTACGAGCAGTACTTC. This sequence encodes CASSPLGHFYEQYF.

This sequence joins TRBV11-3 and TRBJ2-1; perhaps TRBD2 as D (6 bases). CDR3 size: 14 residues. Germline V gene data show CDR1 as SGHNT and CDR2 as YENEEA. Between the trimmed V and J ends, which lost 1 base and 10 bases, there was a span of 14 bases. CDR3 amino acids: CASSLGGSGAEQFF. DNA of the CDR3: TGTGCCAGCAGCTTAGGGGGTAGCGGCGCCGAGCAGTTCTTC.

The CDR3 DNA follows: TGCGCCAGCAGCCAAGCTAGCGGGGAGAGGGGGGTAGATACGCAGTATTTT. Translated: CASSQASGERGVDTQYF. The chain employs TRBV4-3 and TRBJ2-3; 9 bases fit TRBD2. The CDR3 spans 17 residues. Germline V gives CDR1 LGHNA, CDR2 YSLEER. V dropped 1 base and J dropped 5; count of bases not matched to a gene: 10.